A single sample is the source of the 25 T cell receptor beta chains below, sequenced in a study of vaccination and CD4 T cells after COVID-19. As for treatment: roughly 11-day PBMC culture with coronavirus spike peptide pools or control peptides (ViraFEST assay). Antigen specificity for these receptors is unknown. Sequence data for DNA of cultured CD4+ T cells were generated by the Oncomine TCR Beta short-read assay. TCRdb re-derived calls from the PCR reads in MiXCR, one entry per CDR3 protein. This sample has 16,000 or so distinct CDR3 sequences, with approximately 55% found just once. The sequencing input was CD4+ T cells from blood, cultured in vitro. The receptors were gathered from a human donor who had recovered from COVID-19.

Comment on this clonotype: The junction and the germline gene differ at one end; a read error may be behind it. This sequence joins TRBV7-2 and TRBJ2-7; 9 bases are shared with TRBD2. The CDR3 contains 16 residues. From germline, CDR1 is SGHTA and CDR2 FQGNSA. The CDR3 bases are TGTGCCAGCAGCTTAGCGGGGGGGCTAGCGGGGTACGATCAGTACTTC. Protein sequence: CASSLAGGLAGYDQYF.

CDR3 coding DNA: TGTGCCAGCAGTAGGGCTAGGCCCAATGAAAAACTGTTTTTT. Its protein product is CASSRARPNEKLFF. The chain is built from TRBV6-1 and TRBJ1-4; D gene ambiguous. Germline V gene lookup returns CDR1 MNHNS and CDR2 SASEGT. Trimming removed 5 bases from V and 5 bases from J, with 12 bases in between. The CDR3 is 14 amino acids.

The chain joins TRBV30 to TRBJ1-2, with 7 bases fitting TRBD1. V lost 2 bases and J lost 8; bases outside the gene matches: 5. CDR3 length: 12 residues. The germline V gene encodes CDR1 GTSNPN and CDR2 SVGIG (reference sequence). The CDR3 sequence: CAWSLTGYGYTF. The CDR3 DNA reads as TGTGCCTGGAGTTTGACAGGGTACGGCTACACCTTC.

Of note for this clonotype: At one of its ends the junction is not consistent with the germline gene, which may arise from a read error. The CDR3 reads CASTLGGATGELFF. Here the CDR3 DNA reads TGCGCCAGCACCTTGGGAGGGGCCACCGGGGAGCTGTTTTTT. The V gene is TRBV5-1, the J gene TRBJ2-2, with 7 bases that match TRBD2. This CDR3 region has 14 residues. CDR1 is SGHRS and CDR2 is YFSETQ in the germline V gene.

The genes are TRBV18 and TRBJ2-5; perhaps TRBD1 as D (6 bases). Trimming cost V 3 bases and J 1 base, with 9 bases left between them. Germline V gene sequence: CDR1 KGHSH, CDR2 LQKENI. The CDR3 is 14 amino acids. The CDR3 reads CASSPTGTQETQYF. CDR3 coding DNA: TGTGCCAGCTCACCTACAGGGACCCAAGAGACCCAGTACTTC.

This chain links TRBV7-2 with TRBJ1-5, with D unresolved. The germline V and J ends were trimmed by 5 bases and 5 bases, with 13 bases remaining between them. Per germline, CDR1 SGHTA and CDR2 FQGNSA. The CDR3 is made up of 14 amino acids. DNA for the CDR3: TGTGCCAGCAGCCCTTCACCTACGCATCAGCCCCAGCATTTT. The encoded protein is CASSPSPTHQPQHF.

V usage is TRBV6-2 or TRBV6-3 and J usage is TRBJ2-2; 9 bases map to TRBD2. Germline trimming cut 6 bases from V and 0 bases from J; bases unmatched to any gene: 5. The CDR3 extends over 16 amino acids. Germline V lookup: CDR1 MNHEY, CDR2 SVGEGT. The CDR3 loop reads CASSRTSETNTGELFF. The DNA of the CDR3 is TGTGCCAGCAGCCGGACTAGCGAGACGAACACCGGGGAGCTGTTTTTT.

This sequence joins TRBV27 and TRBJ2-5, with 10 positions matching TRBD2. V lost 6 bases, J lost 4 bases, and 2 bases stayed unmatched. CDR3 length: 13 residues. The germline V gene encodes CDR1 MNHEY and CDR2 SMNVEV (reference sequence). The CDR3 DNA sequence: TGTGCCAGCAGGCTAGCGGGAGTAGAGACCCAGTACTTC. Translated: CASRLAGVETQYF.

The J gene is TRBJ1-6, the V gene TRBV5-1; TRBD1 matches 9 bases. Germline V gene lookup returns CDR1 SGHRS and CDR2 YFSETQ. V shed 4 bases, J shed 13 bases, and the junction held 12 bases outside the gene matches. CDR3 length: 15 amino acids. The CDR3 bases are TGCGCCAGCAGCGGCCTGACAGGGGGTAGCGATCCCCTCCACTTT. Translated, it gives CASSGLTGGSDPLHF. The entire variable domain, with the rest obtained from reference TRBV5-1 and TRBJ1-6, is as follows: KAGVTQTPRYLIKTRGQQVTLSCSPISGHRSVSWYQQTPGQGLQFLFEYFSETQRNKGNFPGRFSGRQFSNSRSEMNVSTLELGDSALYLCASSGLTGGSDPLHFGNGTRLTVT.

The CDR3 nucleotides are TGTGCCAGCAGCTTGGTATCGGGACAGGGAGCGTACGAGCAGTACTTC. Encoded protein: CASSLVSGQGAYEQYF. The chain is built from TRBV7-9 and TRBJ2-7; 9 positions agree with TRBD1. There are 16 residues in the CDR3. V lost 3 bases to trimming and J lost 4 bases; unmatched junction nucleotides: 10. Germline CDR1 SEHNR, CDR2 FQNEAQ (reference sequence). The entire variable domain, with the rest obtained from reference TRBV7-9 and TRBJ2-7, is as follows: DTGVSQNPRHKITKRGQNVTFRCDPISEHNRLYWYRQTLGQGPEFLTYFQNEAQLEKSRLLSDRFSAERPKGSFSTLEIQRTEQGDSAMYLCASSLVSGQGAYEQYFGPGTRLTVT.

V gene TRBV27 combines with J gene TRBJ2-3; maybe TRBD1 (6 bases). Trimming took off 6 bases at V and 5 bases at J, with 12 bases between the two ends. CDR3 length: 13 amino acids. Germline V gives CDR1 MNHEY, CDR2 SMNVEV (reference sequence). The CDR3 nucleotides read TGTGCCAGCAGCCTTATAGGGGGAGATACGCAGTATTTT. This translates into CASSLIGGDTQYF.

V and J are TRBV7-9 and TRBJ2-2, with TRBD2 matching 8 bases. J lost 1 base, V lost 5 bases, and 6 bases had no gene match. Per the germline V gene, CDR1 is SEHNR and CDR2 is FQNEAQ (reference sequence). This CDR3 has 16 residues. CDR3 sequence: CASSNSAGGNTGELFF. For the CDR3, the DNA is TGTGCCAGCAGCAACTCCGCGGGAGGGAACACCGGGGAGCTGTTTTTT.

This chain links TRBV20-1 with TRBJ2-3; D is possibly TRBD2 (6 bases). V was pared by 5 bases and J by 1 base, with 13 bases between. This CDR3 has 14 amino acids. The germline CDR1 and CDR2 sequences are DFQATT and SNEGSKA (reference sequence). CDR3 DNA sequence: TGCAGTGCTGAACCGGGACTGGGCACAGATACGCAGTATTTT. It codes for CSAEPGLGTDTQYF.

The chain couples TRBV4-1 to TRBJ2-5; TRBD2 matches 11 bases. V was pared by 0 bases and J by 5 bases, with 11 bases of the junction left unmatched. CDR1 is MGHRA and CDR2 is YSYEKL in the germline V gene. The CDR3 has 18 residues. CDR3 loop: CASSQDPTLAGDIETQYF. The CDR3, as DNA: TGCGCCAGCAGCCAAGACCCCACACTAGCGGGAGATATCGAGACCCAGTACTTC.

This clonotype was observed a handful of times. The V and J genes are TRBV20-1 and TRBJ1-5, with 7 positions matching TRBD1. In germline, CDR1 is DFQATT, CDR2 SNEGSKA (reference sequence). The CDR3 is made up of 15 amino acids. The trim removed 1 base at V and 4 bases at J, leaving 7 bases unmatched. The CDR3, as DNA: TGCAGTGCTAGAGTATCCGGACAGGTTAATCAGCCCCAGCATTTT. Translation: CSARVSGQVNQPQHF.

The chain joins TRBV12-3 or TRBV12-4 to TRBJ1-4, with 8 bases identical to TRBD1. The J segment lost 3 bases and the V segment lost 6 bases, leaving 6 bases of the junction unmatched. The CDR3 covers 15 residues. The CDR3 region is CASRPRTGSNEKLFF. DNA for the CDR3: TGTGCCAGCAGACCCAGGACAGGGTCTAATGAAAAACTGTTTTTT.

The V gene is TRBV5-1, the J gene TRBJ2-3, with a possible D match to TRBD1 (6 bases). Per the germline V gene, CDR1 is SGHRS and CDR2 is YFSETQ. This CDR3 has 14 amino acids. Trimming cost V 4 bases and J 0 bases, with 9 bases left between them. The CDR3 sequence is CASSTGQSTDTQYF. DNA for the CDR3: TGCGCCAGCAGCACCGGACAGAGCACAGATACGCAGTATTTT.

The chain links TRBV6-2 or TRBV6-3 to TRBJ1-1; 8 nucleotides line up with TRBD1. The ends lost 6 bases at V and 3 bases at J; junction bases unmatched: 6. This CDR3 is built from 14 residues. CDR1 is MNHEY, CDR2 SVGEGT, per germline. CDR3 DNA: TGTGCCAGCAGCCCGAGGGACAGGTACACTGAAGCTTTCTTT. Its translation is CASSPRDRYTEAFF.

This clonotype was seen a handful of times. The CDR3 nucleotides read TGTGCCACCAGTGATTCGAGGACTAGCGGGAGTTTAAATGAGCAGTTCTTC. It specifies CATSDSRTSGSLNEQFF. V and J are TRBV24-1 and TRBJ2-1; 13 bases line up with TRBD2. Germline lookup yields CDR1 KGHDR and CDR2 SFDVKD. V lost 2 bases, J lost 7 bases, and 7 bases stayed unmatched. The CDR3 extends over 17 amino acids.

This clonotype was seen more than once but under ten times. The chain carries TRBV3-1 and TRBJ1-1; D not resolved. The CDR3 has 15 residues. CDR1 is LGHDT, CDR2 YNNKEL, per germline (reference sequence). The V end lost 0 bases, the J end lost 1 base, and 9 bases lay between the germline ends. CDR3 region: CASSQDGGWNTEAFF. CDR3 in DNA: TGTGCCAGCAGCCAAGACGGAGGGTGGAACACTGAAGCTTTCTTT.

V and J are TRBV20-1 and TRBJ1-5; no definite D call. Looked up from germline, CDR1 is DFQATT and CDR2 is SNEGSKA (reference sequence). This CDR3 is 15 amino acids long. With 0 bases removed from V and 6 bases from J, the gap between germline ends came to 15 bases. The CDR3 sequence: CSARDLELNIQPQHF. In nucleotides, the CDR3 is TGCAGTGCTAGAGATCTGGAACTTAATATTCAGCCCCAGCATTTT.

The chain is built from TRBV19 and TRBJ1-2, with 8 nucleotides matching TRBD1. V was pared by 7 bases and J by 3 bases, with 7 bases of the junction left unmatched. In germline, CDR1 is LNHDA, CDR2 SQIVND (reference sequence). CDR3 length equals 14 residues. The CDR3 sequence: CASTDRGLHYGYTF. Here the CDR3 DNA reads TGTGCCAGTACTGACAGGGGACTTCACTATGGCTACACCTTC.

The chain is built from TRBV6-1 and TRBJ1-1; 10 bases agree with TRBD1. The CDR3 has 16 amino acids. Germline values: CDR1 MNHNS, CDR2 SASEGT. V lost 8 bases to trimming and J lost 0 bases; unmatched junction nucleotides: 9. The CDR3 nucleotides read TGTGCCAGCGACCCGGGACAGGGGATCATGAACACTGAAGCTTTCTTT. Its translation is CASDPGQGIMNTEAFF.

This rearrangement joins TRBV20-1 to TRBJ2-2; possible D gene TRBD2, 5 bases. Trimming took 7 bases from V and 6 from J, leaving 9 bases between them. Germline CDR1 reads DFQATT; CDR2 reads SNEGSKA (reference sequence). This CDR3 comprises 11 residues. The CDR3 bases are TGCAGTGTTTGGCGGGCCGGGGAGCTGTTTTTT. It specifies CSVWRAGELFF.

This clonotype was recorded a few times. This sequence joins TRBV28 and TRBJ1-1; 11 positions agree with TRBD1. V trimming: 4 bases; J trimming: 5 bases; junction bases outside the gene matches: 6. The CDR3 spans 15 residues. Per germline, CDR1 MDHEN and CDR2 SYDVKM. The CDR3 DNA sequence: TGTGCCAGCAGTTCCGGACAGGGGGCCGTTACTGAAGCTTTCTTT. Its protein product is CASSSGQGAVTEAFF.